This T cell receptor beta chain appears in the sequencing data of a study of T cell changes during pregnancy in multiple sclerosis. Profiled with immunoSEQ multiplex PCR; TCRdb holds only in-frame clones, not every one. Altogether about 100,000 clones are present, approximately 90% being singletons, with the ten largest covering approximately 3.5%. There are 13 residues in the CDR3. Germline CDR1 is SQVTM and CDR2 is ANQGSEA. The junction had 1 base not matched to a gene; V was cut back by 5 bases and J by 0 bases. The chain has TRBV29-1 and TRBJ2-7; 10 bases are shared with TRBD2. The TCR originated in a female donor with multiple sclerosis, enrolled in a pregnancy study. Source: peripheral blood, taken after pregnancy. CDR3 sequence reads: CSVSGGGSYEQYF. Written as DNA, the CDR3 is TGCAGCGTTAGCGGGGGGGGCTCCTACGAGCAGTACTTC.